Listed below are T cell receptor beta chains from one sample, sequenced in a study of blood T cell repertoires in COVID-19. Generated by immunoSEQ multiplex PCR, the TCRdb table keeps only in-frame clones and is missing some. The data hold 190,000 or so clones, with approximately 87% observed a single time. Sequenced sample: peripheral blood. Source of these receptors: a man between 60 and 70 years old who had recovered from COVID-19. Each CDR3 is given with its conserved first and last residue. The order of the fields is clone size, D gene, J gene, V gene, CDR3 DNA, CDR3 protein. A D gene is named only where the DNA matches it firmly. Where a row states a size, it is once, few, many or the class of an expanded clone; other rows omit it.

clone_size: -; d_call: -; j_call: TRBJ1-4; v_call: TRBV20-1; cdr3_nt: TGCAGTGCTAGTCACAGGGCTTCAACTAATGAAAAACTGTTTTTT; cdr3_aa: CSASHRASTNEKLFF
clone_size: -; d_call: -; j_call: TRBJ1-5; v_call: TRBV18; cdr3_nt: TGTGCCAGCGCCTTACAGGGCGCGGGTGGGTCGAGCAATCAGCCCCAGCATTTT; cdr3_aa: CASALQGAGGSSNQPQHF
clone_size: -; d_call: TRBD2; j_call: TRBJ2-2; v_call: TRBV29-1; cdr3_nt: TGCAGCGTTGAAGAGGCAGCGGGATCGGGCACCGGGGAGCTGTTTTTT; cdr3_aa: CSVEEAAGSGTGELFF
clone_size: -; d_call: TRBD1; j_call: TRBJ2-7; v_call: TRBV5-1; cdr3_nt: TGCGCCAGCAGCACGACAGGGGTTGCCTACGAGCAGTACTTC; cdr3_aa: CASSTTGVAYEQYF
clone_size: -; d_call: -; j_call: TRBJ1-3; v_call: TRBV28; cdr3_nt: TGTGCCAGCAGAAACAGTGGAAACACCATATATTTT; cdr3_aa: CASRNSGNTIYF
clone_size: -; d_call: -; j_call: TRBJ1-2; v_call: TRBV3-1/TRBV3-2; cdr3_nt: TGTGCCAGCAGCCAAGTCACAGGGAACTATGGCTACACCTTC; cdr3_aa: CASSQVTGNYGYTF
clone_size: once; d_call: -; j_call: TRBJ2-1; v_call: TRBV6-5; cdr3_nt: TGTGCCAGCGCACGGACGGGAAGCCACAATGAGCAGTTCTTC; cdr3_aa: CASARTGSHNEQFF
clone_size: -; d_call: TRBD2; j_call: TRBJ2-1; v_call: TRBV28; cdr3_nt: TGTGCCAGCCTACGGGGGGGTTCCTACAATGAGCAGTTCTTC; cdr3_aa: CASLRGGSYNEQFF
clone_size: -; d_call: TRBD2; j_call: TRBJ2-7; v_call: TRBV9; cdr3_nt: TGTGCCAGCAGCGTAGGACTAGCGGGAGGTAACGAGCAGTACTTC; cdr3_aa: CASSVGLAGGNEQYF
clone_size: -; d_call: -; j_call: TRBJ1-5; v_call: TRBV7-2; cdr3_nt: TGTGCCAGCAGCGAAGCTGGGCCGATGAATCAGCCCCAGCATTTT; cdr3_aa: CASSEAGPMNQPQHF
clone_size: -; d_call: -; j_call: TRBJ1-2; v_call: TRBV6-5; cdr3_nt: TGTGCCAGCGCCCCTGGGCAGGCCCGGGAGGGCTACACCTTC; cdr3_aa: CASAPGQAREGYTF
clone_size: -; d_call: -; j_call: TRBJ1-4; v_call: TRBV15; cdr3_nt: TGTGCCACCAGAAGACAGGTATCTGGCGGGGAAAAACTGTTTTTT; cdr3_aa: CATRRQVSGGEKLFF
clone_size: -; d_call: TRBD2; j_call: TRBJ2-2; v_call: TRBV19; cdr3_nt: TGTGCCAGTACCCGCCCCAGGACTAGCGGGGGGAACACCGGGGAGCTGTTTTTT; cdr3_aa: CASTRPRTSGGNTGELFF
clone_size: -; d_call: TRBD1; j_call: TRBJ1-2; v_call: TRBV6-2/TRBV6-3; cdr3_nt: TGTGCCAGCAGTTACTCGCAGGGGGCAAGAGGCTACACCTTC; cdr3_aa: CASSYSQGARGYTF
clone_size: -; d_call: -; j_call: TRBJ2-1; v_call: TRBV9; cdr3_nt: TGTGCCAGCAGTGCGGCGCCCTACAATGAGCAGTTCTTC; cdr3_aa: CASSAAPYNEQFF
clone_size: -; d_call: -; j_call: TRBJ2-7; v_call: TRBV24-1; cdr3_nt: TGTGCCACCGGTGGCGGGGACCCCTACGAGCAGTACTTC; cdr3_aa: CATGGGDPYEQYF
clone_size: -; d_call: -; j_call: TRBJ1-1; v_call: TRBV24-1; cdr3_nt: TGTGCCACCAGTGGGGGGGTACCAGATCCGGACACTGAAGCTTTCTTT; cdr3_aa: CATSGGVPDPDTEAFF
clone_size: few; d_call: TRBD2; j_call: TRBJ2-1; v_call: TRBV24-1; cdr3_nt: TGTGCCACCAGTGACCCAAGCGGGGGGGCCCCCCATGAGCAGTTCTTC; cdr3_aa: CATSDPSGGAPHEQFF
clone_size: once; d_call: -; j_call: TRBJ1-4; v_call: TRBV7-2; cdr3_nt: TGTGCCAGCAGCTTAAGTAGATCTGAAAAACTGTTTTTT; cdr3_aa: CASSLSRSEKLFF
clone_size: -; d_call: TRBD1; j_call: TRBJ1-6; v_call: TRBV30; cdr3_nt: TGTGCCTGGAGGGGGACAGGGGCGGGACATTCACCCCTCCACTTT; cdr3_aa: CAWRGTGAGHSPLHF
clone_size: -; d_call: TRBD1; j_call: TRBJ2-2; v_call: TRBV7-2; cdr3_nt: TGTGCCAGCAGCCCCAGGACAGGGGGATTCACCGGGGAGCTGTTTTTT; cdr3_aa: CASSPRTGGFTGELFF
clone_size: -; d_call: -; j_call: TRBJ2-1; v_call: TRBV7-9; cdr3_nt: TGTGCCAGCAGCTTAAACTCAGGGGTAGTCTTTCGCAATGAGCAGTTCTTC; cdr3_aa: CASSLNSGVVFRNEQFF
clone_size: once; d_call: TRBD2; j_call: TRBJ2-7; v_call: TRBV7-2; cdr3_nt: TGTGCCAGCAGCTTCTCGGGACTAGCGGCTGCTTACTCCTACGAGCAGTACTTC; cdr3_aa: CASSFSGLAAAYSYEQYF
clone_size: -; d_call: -; j_call: TRBJ2-7; v_call: TRBV27; cdr3_nt: TGTGCCAGCAGTTACCTGTCGGGACTGGGAAGTAAGTACGAGCAGTACTTC; cdr3_aa: CASSYLSGLGSKYEQYF
clone_size: -; d_call: TRBD2; j_call: TRBJ2-1; v_call: TRBV9; cdr3_nt: TGTGCCAGCAGCGTAGGGATAAACAGGTTTTCCGGGACTAGCGGTCACAATGAGCAGTTCTTC; cdr3_aa: CASSVGINRFSGTSGHNEQFF
clone_size: once; d_call: -; j_call: TRBJ2-4; v_call: TRBV5-1; cdr3_nt: TGCGCCAGCAGCTTGGCCTCAGGGTTGGACATTCAGTACTTC; cdr3_aa: CASSLASGLDIQYF
clone_size: -; d_call: TRBD2; j_call: TRBJ2-5; v_call: TRBV10-2; cdr3_nt: TGCGCCAGCAGTGACGGAGCGGGAGAAGAGACCCAGTACTTC; cdr3_aa: CASSDGAGEETQYF
clone_size: -; d_call: -; j_call: TRBJ1-3; v_call: TRBV7-2; cdr3_nt: TGTGCCAGCAGCTTAGGCAACAAGGGGCGCCTTGGGAACACCATATATTTT; cdr3_aa: CASSLGNKGRLGNTIYF
clone_size: -; d_call: -; j_call: TRBJ1-1; v_call: TRBV12-5; cdr3_nt: TGTGCTAGTGGTTGGAGTAGGATGAACACTGAAGCTTTCTTT; cdr3_aa: CASGWSRMNTEAFF
clone_size: -; d_call: TRBD2; j_call: TRBJ2-1; v_call: TRBV9; cdr3_nt: TGTGCCAGCAGCACTATAGGACTAGCCTACAATGAGCAGTTCTTC; cdr3_aa: CASSTIGLAYNEQFF
clone_size: -; d_call: -; j_call: TRBJ1-5; v_call: TRBV28; cdr3_nt: TGTGCCAGCAGTTTATCAGGGATCAATCAGCCCCAGCATTTT; cdr3_aa: CASSLSGINQPQHF
clone_size: once; d_call: TRBD1; j_call: TRBJ2-7; v_call: TRBV7-9; cdr3_nt: TGTGCCAGCAGCTTCCAGGGGGCTAACCTCTACGAGCAGTACTTC; cdr3_aa: CASSFQGANLYEQYF
clone_size: once; d_call: -; j_call: TRBJ2-7; v_call: TRBV10-3; cdr3_nt: TGTGCCATCAGTCGGGACAAAGCCTACGAGCAGTACTTC; cdr3_aa: CAISRDKAYEQYF
clone_size: -; d_call: -; j_call: TRBJ2-3; v_call: TRBV24-1; cdr3_nt: TGTGCCACCAGTGATCCAGGGCGAGATACGCAGTATTTT; cdr3_aa: CATSDPGRDTQYF
clone_size: once; d_call: TRBD1; j_call: TRBJ1-6; v_call: TRBV6-1; cdr3_nt: TGTGCCAGCAGTGATAGACAGGGGATGTCACCCCTCCACTTT; cdr3_aa: CASSDRQGMSPLHF
clone_size: once; d_call: -; j_call: TRBJ2-1; v_call: TRBV19; cdr3_nt: TGTGCCAGTACGCCGGGAGTCTCCTACAATGAGCAGTTCTTC; cdr3_aa: CASTPGVSYNEQFF
clone_size: -; d_call: TRBD2; j_call: TRBJ2-5; v_call: TRBV5-1; cdr3_nt: TGCGCCAGCAACTTAGCGGGGATGGAGACCCAGTACTTC; cdr3_aa: CASNLAGMETQYF
clone_size: -; d_call: TRBD1; j_call: TRBJ1-4; v_call: TRBV19; cdr3_nt: TGTGCCAGTAGCCAGACCCGGACAGGGGAGGAAAAACTGTTTTTT; cdr3_aa: CASSQTRTGEEKLFF
clone_size: -; d_call: -; j_call: TRBJ2-1; v_call: TRBV2; cdr3_nt: TGTGCCAGCAGTGACGCTATGGGGGGGCTCAATGAGCAGTTCTTC; cdr3_aa: CASSDAMGGLNEQFF
clone_size: -; d_call: -; j_call: TRBJ2-5; v_call: TRBV7-8; cdr3_nt: TGTGCCAGCAGCTTAGAAAGGGGTACGGAGACCCAGTACTTC; cdr3_aa: CASSLERGTETQYF
clone_size: -; d_call: -; j_call: TRBJ1-3; v_call: TRBV2; cdr3_nt: TGTGCCAGCAGTGATATCCAGACTGGAAACACCATATATTTT; cdr3_aa: CASSDIQTGNTIYF
clone_size: -; d_call: TRBD1; j_call: TRBJ1-5; v_call: TRBV27; cdr3_nt: TGTGCCAGCAGTCAAGGACAGGGAGTCCAGCCCCAGCATTTT; cdr3_aa: CASSQGQGVQPQHF
clone_size: once; d_call: -; j_call: TRBJ1-2; v_call: TRBV30; cdr3_nt: TGTGCCTGGCGTTACCCGGGACTTAAGTATGGCTACACCTTC; cdr3_aa: CAWRYPGLKYGYTF
clone_size: once; d_call: -; j_call: TRBJ1-1; v_call: TRBV5-4; cdr3_nt: TGTGCCAGCAGTTTTGGCGGCTATACAATGAACACTGAAGCTTTCTTT; cdr3_aa: CASSFGGYTMNTEAFF
clone_size: -; d_call: -; j_call: TRBJ2-1; v_call: TRBV5-1; cdr3_nt: TGCGCCAGCAGCTTGGAGATCGGTGAGCAGTTCTTC; cdr3_aa: CASSLEIGEQFF